This entry features one TCR beta chain sequence. No antigen is known for it. Per the germline V gene, CDR1 is SNHLY and CDR2 is FYNNEI. The CDR3 contains 10 residues. Trimming removed 7 bases from V and 14 bases from J; junction bases left unmatched: 4. By 5'RACE template switching, TCR cDNA was produced, with a universal primer site and UMIs added in the process. TCRdb fed the 5' RACE reads into MiXCR, producing one record per CDR3 protein. The table has nearly 550,000 distinct CDR3 sequences, 15% to 20% seen once. These data belong to a study of T cells after yellow fever vaccination. Study-level background: When fractions had low cell numbers, they were prepared with SMART-Seq v4 Ultra Low Input. Study observations and caveats: A large majority of primary-vaccination clones showed up again after the booster (approximately 95% CD4, around 90% CD8). FACS-sorted repertoires could contain abundant clonotypes contaminating from the bulk population.

Material: PBMCs, obtained 15 days after the yellow fever booster vaccination. This TCR derives from a man aged 25 to 40 who received the YFV17D yellow fever vaccine. The chain joins TRBV2 to TRBJ2-1, with 8 nucleotides matching TRBD2. CDR3 in DNA: TGTGCCAGCACCGGACTAGCTGAGTTCTTC. Translation gives CASTGLAEFF.